A selection of T cell receptor beta chains follows, all from one sample in a study of shared clonotypes between healthy human individuals. Method: immunoSEQ multiplex PCR; TCRdb's copy keeps in-frame clones and lacks some. The sample records under 2.5 million clones, around 90% being singletons. The specimen sequenced was naive CD4+ T cells from PBMCs. The receptors were gathered from a man aged 18-30 years in good health. Some clones in this sample may be carry-over from other donors' samples. Each CDR3 is given with its conserved first and last residue. A D gene is named only where the DNA matches it firmly. A row's size may be missing; if present it is once, few, many or a size class.

V	D	J	size	DNA	CDR3
TRBV6-1	-	TRBJ1-5	-	TGTGCCAGCAGTGCCCTTAAACAGCCCCAGCATTTT	CASSALKQPQHF
TRBV29-1	TRBD2	TRBJ2-2	-	TGCAGCGTCCGGACTAGCGGGATCTCGACGGGCGGGGAGCTGTTTTTT	CSVRTSGISTGGELFF
TRBV7-3	-	TRBJ2-3	-	TGTGCCAGCAGCCCGCAGAAGGCGCAGACGGATACGCAGTATTTT	CASSPQKAQTDTQYF
TRBV5-1	-	TRBJ2-2	once	TGCGCCAGCAGATGGGGTGAACCGAACACCGGGGAGCTGTTTTTT	CASRWGEPNTGELFF
TRBV28	TRBD1	TRBJ1-1	-	TGTGCCAGCAGTGCCACACAGGGGTTCACTGAAGCTTTCTTT	CASSATQGFTEAFF
TRBV2	-	TRBJ2-5	-	TGTGCCAGCAGTGATTACGACGGATTGGAGACCCAGTACTTC	CASSDYDGLETQYF
TRBV28	-	TRBJ2-3	-	TGTGCCAGCAGTTTTGCGGGGATTTACACAGATACGCAGTATTTT	CASSFAGIYTDTQYF
TRBV7-3	-	TRBJ1-1	-	TGTGCCAGCAGCGATAGAGGGAACACTGAAGCTTTCTTT	CASSDRGNTEAFF
TRBV6-1	-	TRBJ2-1	-	TGTGCCAGCAGTGAAGCCATTTTACAGGGAGTCCGGTACAATGAGCAGTTCTTC	CASSEAILQGVRYNEQFF
TRBV12-2	-	TRBJ2-7	-	TGTGCAAGTCGCTTAGGTGCGGGAGTAGGGCTTTACGAGCAGTACTTC	CASRLGAGVGLYEQYF
TRBV28	-	TRBJ1-4	-	TGTGCCAGCAGTTTATTTGGGAGGGGGGCTAATGAAAAACTGTTTTTT	CASSLFGRGANEKLFF
TRBV12-5	-	TRBJ1-1	-	TGTGCTAGTGGTCTACAGGAGAACACTGAAGCTTTCTTT	CASGLQENTEAFF
TRBV28	-	TRBJ2-1	-	TGTGCCAGCAGTTCCTTCGACAGTAGGCAGTTCTTC	CASSSFDSRQFF
TRBV19	-	TRBJ1-5	-	TGTGCCAGTAGCCCAGACAGTGATCAGCCCCAGCATTTT	CASSPDSDQPQHF
TRBV2	TRBD2	TRBJ2-1	-	TGTGCCAGCAGTGTCAACGGGAGGATCTACAATGAGCAGTTCTTC	CASSVNGRIYNEQFF
TRBV5-1	-	TRBJ2-2	-	TGCGCCAGCAGCCCCGGGGGGCCGAACACCGGGGAGCTGTTTTTT	CASSPGGPNTGELFF
TRBV7-9	-	TRBJ2-2	-	TGTGCCAGCAGCTTAGATATCCGCCAGGGAAATTCTCCCGGGGAGCTGTTTTTT	CASSLDIRQGNSPGELFF
TRBV4-1	-	TRBJ2-7	-	TGCGCCAGCAGCCAAGTTTGGGCAGTTCAAATGTACGAGCAGTACTTC	CASSQVWAVQMYEQYF
TRBV27	TRBD1	TRBJ1-2	-	TGTGCCAGCAGTTGGACAGGGGGGCTGAGCTATGGCTACACCTTC	CASSWTGGLSYGYTF
TRBV12-1	-	TRBJ2-7	-	TGTGCCAGCAGCCTTTGGCGGGACAGGACCAACTACGAGCAGTACTTC	CASSLWRDRTNYEQYF
TRBV27	-	TRBJ1-3	once	TGTGCCAGCAGTTTAAAGTACACCTCTGGAAACACCATATATTTT	CASSLKYTSGNTIYF
TRBV27	-	TRBJ2-6	-	TGTGCCAGCAGTTTACAGGCCTTGGGGGCCAACGTCCTGACTTTC	CASSLQALGANVLTF
TRBV4-2	-	TRBJ1-5	once	TGTGCCAGCAGCCTTCCGTTCAATCAGCCCCAGCATTTT	CASSLPFNQPQHF
TRBV5-6	-	TRBJ1-4	-	TGTGCCAGCAGCGGTGGAGGGTATGAAAAACTGTTTTTT	CASSGGGYEKLFF
TRBV5-1	-	TRBJ2-2	-	TGCGCCAGCAGCTTGGGGGCTTTTAGCTCCACCGGGGAGCTGTTTTTT	CASSLGAFSSTGELFF
TRBV28	-	TRBJ1-5	once	TGTGCCAGCAGTTTTTGGGCCGGGGTAGAGCCCCAGCATTTT	CASSFWAGVEPQHF
TRBV11-2	TRBD1	TRBJ1-5	-	TGTGCCAGCAGTCCCACGACAGGGTCCAATCAGCCCCAGCATTTT	CASSPTTGSNQPQHF
TRBV7-2	TRBD2	TRBJ2-7	-	TGTGCCAGCAGCGCGGGAGGGCCCCCCTACGAGCAGTACTTC	CASSAGGPPYEQYF
TRBV5-1	TRBD2	TRBJ2-1	-	TGCGCCAGCAGCCGGGAGGCCGGGACTACGGAGTTCTTC	CASSREAGTTEFF
TRBV7-2	-	TRBJ2-3	once	TGTGCCAGCAGCCCGTCGGTGGGGTACTCCACGAATACGCAGTATTTT	CASSPSVGYSTNTQYF
TRBV19	-	TRBJ1-1	-	TGTGCCAGTAGTGACCGGCCCCGGGATGGAGCTTTCTTT	CASSDRPRDGAFF
TRBV5-6	-	TRBJ2-5	-	TGTGCCAGCACCCCAGACCGGCGCTTGGGGACCCAGTACTTC	CASTPDRRLGTQYF
TRBV15	-	TRBJ1-2	-	TGTGCCACCAGCAGACTCCCCCCGAGGCAGGAAGCATCTGGAACTAACTATGGCTACACCTTC	CATSRLPPRQEASGTNYGYTF
TRBV9	-	TRBJ2-1	-	TGTGCCAGCAGCGCCCAATGGGGGCTAGCGGTCTACAATGAGCAGTTCTTC	CASSAQWGLAVYNEQFF
TRBV28	TRBD2	TRBJ2-7	-	TGTGCCAGCAGTGGGGCGACAGCGGGGGAGCAGTACTTC	CASSGATAGEQYF
TRBV7-3	-	TRBJ2-6	-	TGTGCCAGCAGCTTTGAGCCCAGAGCGGGGGCCAACGTCCTGACTTTC	CASSFEPRAGANVLTF
TRBV6-4	TRBD1	TRBJ2-7	once	TGTGCCAGCAGTAGGGGACAGGGCTACGAGCAGTACTTC	CASSRGQGYEQYF
TRBV9	TRBD1	TRBJ2-2	-	TGTGCCAGCAGGGACAGGGATGCCGGGGAGCTGTTTTTT	CASRDRDAGELFF
TRBV5-1	TRBD2	TRBJ2-2	-	TGCGCCAGCACCGAGCTAGCGGGAACCGGGGAGCTGTTTTTT	CASTELAGTGELFF
TRBV9	-	TRBJ2-7	-	TGTGCCAGCAGCACAAGGGACACTACCTACGAGCAGTACTTC	CASSTRDTTYEQYF
TRBV15	-	TRBJ1-5	-	TGTGCCACCAGCAGAGAAGGAAATCAGCCCCAGCATTTT	CATSREGNQPQHF
TRBV27	-	TRBJ1-5	-	TGTGCCAGCGGAAATCAGCCCCAGCATTTT	CASGNQPQHF
TRBV5-1	-	TRBJ1-1	-	TGCGCCAGCAGCTTACGCCCGATCGGGGAGAACACTGAAGCTTTCTTT	CASSLRPIGENTEAFF
TRBV30	-	TRBJ1-6	-	TGTGCCTGGGGGGAAACCGGGACACTTTCCTCACCCCTCCACTTT	CAWGETGTLSSPLHF
TRBV6-1	TRBD1	TRBJ1-3	-	TGTGCCAGCAAAGGGGGCAGGGAGGGTGGAAACACCATATATTTT	CASKGGREGGNTIYF
TRBV9	-	TRBJ1-1	-	TGTGCCAGCAGCGTTACCGGGACATCTAACACTGAAGCTTTCTTT	CASSVTGTSNTEAFF
TRBV9	-	TRBJ2-3	-	TGTGCCAGCAGCGTCAGCAACCCAGATACGCAGTATTTT	CASSVSNPDTQYF
TRBV6-5	-	TRBJ2-5	-	TGTGCCAGCAGTTACTCGTTCGGGACCCAGTACTTC	CASSYSFGTQYF
TRBV29-1	-	TRBJ2-1	once	TGCAGCGCCGAGGGGACGACCCACTCCTACAATGAGCAGTTCTTC	CSAEGTTHSYNEQFF
TRBV19	-	TRBJ2-7	-	TGTGCCAGTAGAAGACAGTACTCCTACGAGCAGTACTTC	CASRRQYSYEQYF
TRBV5-1	-	TRBJ2-2	-	TGCGCCAGCAGCTTTAATTTTAGGGGAGACACCGGGGAGCTGTTTTTT	CASSFNFRGDTGELFF
TRBV18	TRBD1	TRBJ2-7	-	TGTGCCAGCTCCCGGGACAGGGCACGGGAGCAGTACTTC	CASSRDRAREQYF
TRBV2	TRBD2	TRBJ2-7	-	TGTGCCAGCAGTGAGCGGGAGGGTTACGAGCAGTACTTC	CASSEREGYEQYF